These 16 T cell receptor beta chains were sequenced from one sample in a study of T-cell reconstitution after alpha-beta-depleted transplantation in children. During its preparation, the TCRbeta library received unique molecular identifiers. TCRdb processed the PCR reads anew with MiXCR; each CDR3 protein has one entry. This sample has around 440,000 distinct CDR3 sequences, with under 12% found just once. This specimen consisted of PBMCs, obtained before TCRalphabeta/CD19-depleted stem cell transplant. All receptors derive from a child younger than 10 with inherited bone marrow failure, due to receive a stem cell transplant.

J is TRBJ1-3 and V is TRBV12-3 or TRBV12-4; D is undetermined. The ends were cut back, 3 bases at V and 9 bases at J, with 12 bases in the middle. The CDR3 extends over 13 amino acids. The chain's CDR3 is CASSFHSASTIYF. The CDR3 DNA sequence: TGTGCCAGCAGTTTTCACTCTGCAAGCACCATATATTTT.

Many counts were recorded for this clonotype. V is TRBV11-2 and J is TRBJ1-6; TRBD1 matches 7 bases. This CDR3 comprises 16 residues. Germline V gene lookup returns CDR1 SGHAT and CDR2 FQNNGV. Trimming took 6 bases from V and 4 from J; bases not matched to a gene: 9. CDR3 protein: CASSFLTGLYNSPLHF. CDR3 sequence (DNA): TGTGCCAGCAGTTTCCTGACAGGGCTATATAATTCACCCCTCCACTTT.

This chain uses TRBV27 with TRBJ2-7, with a possible D match to TRBD2 (6 bases). V was pared by 8 bases and J by 3 bases, with 20 bases between. Germline V CDR1 and CDR2: MNHEY, SMNVEV (reference sequence). The CDR3 sequence is 15 residues long. The CDR3 DNA reads TGTGCCAGCCGAGATGTGGGTAGCGGAGACTACGAGCAGTACTTC. The encoded protein is CASRDVGSGDYEQYF.

The chain uses TRBV29-1 and TRBJ2-4; D could derive from TRBD1 or TRBD2 (5 bases each). This CDR3 is 13 amino acids long. Deletions cut 4 bases from V and 0 bases from J, with 7 bases between. Germline V gene sequence: CDR1 SQVTM, CDR2 ANQGSEA. For the CDR3, the DNA is TGCAGCGTTGGGGGGTTAGCCAAAAACATTCAGTACTTC. It is translated as CSVGGLAKNIQYF.

With respect to this clonotype: It may be a read error: a sequence one base away is much more abundant. This chain joins TRBV27 and TRBJ2-1; D gene unclear. V was cut by 0 bases and J by 7 bases, with 10 bases left in between. CDR3 length: 14 amino acids. CDR1 is MNHEY and CDR2 is SMNVEV in the germline V gene (reference sequence). CDR3 nucleotides: TGTGCCAGCAGTTTATCAGACCGGACGAATGAGCAGTTCTTC. Protein sequence: CASSLSDRTNEQFF.

The chain links TRBV29-1 to TRBJ2-5, with D perhaps given as TRBD1 or TRBD2 (5 bases each). Trimming removed 6 bases at V and 1 base at J, with 9 bases between. This CDR3 contains 12 residues. Germline V gene data show CDR1 as SQVTM and CDR2 as ANQGSEA. CDR3 residues: CSVWGPQETQYF. In nucleotides, the CDR3 is TGCAGCGTCTGGGGACCCCAAGAGACCCAGTACTTC.

Ten or more counts support this clonotype. The chain couples TRBV4-2 to TRBJ1-4; D gene uncertain. The ends were cut back, 0 bases at V and 8 bases at J, with 16 bases in the middle. Germline CDR1 and CDR2: LGHNA and YNFKEQ. The CDR3 consists of 16 residues. DNA of the CDR3: TGTGCCAGCAGCCAAGATCAATGGACGTACGGGGAAAAACTGTTTTTT. Amino acid sequence: CASSQDQWTYGEKLFF.

This clonotype was counted ten times or more. CDR3 DNA sequence: TGTGCCAGCAGTCCAGGCGGGGGCCAGTTCTTC. This gives the protein CASSPGGGQFF. V usage is TRBV12-3 or TRBV12-4 and J usage is TRBJ2-1; D is possibly TRBD2 (7 bases). V lost 5 bases to trimming and J lost 13 bases, with 12 bases between them. CDR3 length equals 11 residues.

This clonotype has just a few counts. The junction does not match germline at one end; this may be a read error. The chain links TRBV6-2 or TRBV6-3 to TRBJ2-1; D ambiguous. The CDR3 runs 17 residues. In germline, CDR1 is MNHEY, CDR2 SVGEGT. The CDR3 nucleotides read TGTGCCAGCAGCTACTCCCGAAAAATGTATTCCTACAATGAGCAGTTCTTC. Protein: CASSYSRKMYSYNEQFF.

This clonotype was recorded at least ten times. The chain has TRBV29-1 and TRBJ2-1; D is possibly TRBD1 (5 bases). CDR1 is SQVTM, CDR2 ANQGSEA, per germline. The CDR3 spans 12 residues. V lost 6 bases, J lost 4 bases, and 10 bases lay in between. The CDR3 sequence is CSVTHRYNEQFF. CDR3 nucleotides: TGCAGCGTGACTCACAGGTACAATGAGCAGTTCTTC.

This clonotype has a handful of counts. V is TRBV12-3 or TRBV12-4 and J is TRBJ2-1, with TRBD2 as a possible D gene (5 bases). Trimming took 7 bases from V and 6 from J, leaving 7 bases between them. The CDR3 loop spans 11 amino acids. In DNA, the CDR3 is TGTGCCAGCACCAGCGGCAATGAGCAGTTCTTC. Its translation: CASTSGNEQFF.

This rearrangement joins TRBV7-9 to TRBJ2-1; possibly TRBD1 or TRBD2 for D (6 bases each). This CDR3 is built from 13 residues. With 5 bases removed from V and 6 bases from J, the gap between germline ends came to 11 bases. Germline V gene data show CDR1 as SEHNR and CDR2 as FQNEAQ (reference sequence). The CDR3 DNA is TGTGCCAGCAGCCGGACAGCGGGCAATGAGCAGTTCTTC. It specifies CASSRTAGNEQFF.

This clonotype has at least ten counts. The chain recombines TRBV10-3 with TRBJ2-5; tentatively, D is TRBD2 (6 bases). The V end lost 3 bases, the J end lost 0 bases, and 14 bases lay between the germline ends. Germline CDR1 is ENHRY and CDR2 is SYGVKD. The CDR3 runs 16 residues. The CDR3 DNA is TGTGCCATCAGTGAATTCGGGACTGTGTACCAAGAGACCCAGTACTTC. Translation: CAISEFGTVYQETQYF.

This clonotype was recorded many times. CDR3 DNA sequence: TGTGCCATCAGTGACTCGGGAGGCTACAATGAGCAGTTCTTC. Amino acid sequence: CAISDSGGYNEQFF. V usage is TRBV10-3 and J usage is TRBJ2-1; TRBD2 matches 7 bases. Trimming removed 3 bases from V and 3 bases from J; junction bases left unmatched: 2. CDR1 ENHRY and CDR2 SYGVKD come from the germline V gene. The CDR3 length is 14 residues.

As to this clonotype: A much more abundant neighbour one base away suggests this may be a read error. The chain recombines TRBV5-1 with TRBJ2-1, with D tentatively TRBD2 (6 bases). The CDR3 covers 14 residues. V was clipped by 2 bases and J by 9 bases, with 15 bases between them. The germline V gene encodes CDR1 SGHRS and CDR2 YFSETQ. The CDR3 DNA sequence: TGCGCCAGCAGCTTTTCTAGCGTGAGTGTTGAGCAGTTCTTC. Translating it yields CASSFSSVSVEQFF.

Many counts were recorded for this clonotype. The CDR3 sequence is CASRRLGSKETQYF. The CDR3 DNA reads TGTGCCAGCAGGCGACTAGGGAGTAAGGAGACCCAGTACTTC. This sequence joins TRBV12-3 or TRBV12-4 and TRBJ2-5, with TRBD2 as a possible D gene (6 bases). The V end was cut by 6 bases, the J end by 5 bases, with 16 bases between. This CDR3 comprises 14 residues.